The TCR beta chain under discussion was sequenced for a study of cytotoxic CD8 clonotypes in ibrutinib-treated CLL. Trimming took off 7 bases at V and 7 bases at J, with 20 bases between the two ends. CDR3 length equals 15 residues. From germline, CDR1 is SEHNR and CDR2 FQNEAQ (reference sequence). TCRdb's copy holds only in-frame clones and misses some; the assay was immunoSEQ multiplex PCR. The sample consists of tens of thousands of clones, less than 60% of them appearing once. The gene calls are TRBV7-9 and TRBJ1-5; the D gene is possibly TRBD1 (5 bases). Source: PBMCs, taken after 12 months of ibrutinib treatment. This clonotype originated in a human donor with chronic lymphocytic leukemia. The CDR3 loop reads CASTPWGRVGQPQHF. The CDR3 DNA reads TGTGCCAGCACCCCCTGGGGCAGGGTAGGACAGCCCCAGCATTTT.